This entry describes one TCR beta chain. V was clipped by 4 bases and J by 5 bases, with 18 bases between them. Per germline, CDR1 SGHRS and CDR2 YFSETQ. The CDR3 is 15 residues long. Reverse transcription used 0.5 to 1 ug RNA and random hexamers. Via MiXCR, TCRdb re-called the immunoSEQ multiplex PCR reads, giving one row per CDR3 protein. The repertoire holds some 250,000 distinct CDR3 sequences, with almost 97% as singletons. The sample comes from a study of CD8 T cells in Susac syndrome. This chain joins TRBV5-1 and TRBJ2-5; D not certain. The clonotype was recovered from a human donor with Susac syndrome. The sample consisted of CD4+ T cells from PBMCs. CDR3 sequence reads: CASSATTSLRETQYF. The CDR3 nucleotides read TGCGCCAGCAGCGCGACGACTTCACTCCGGGAGACCCAGTACTTC. Variable domain in full (rest from reference TRBV5-1 and TRBJ2-5): KAGVTQTPRYLIKTRGQQVTLSCSPISGHRSVSWYQQTPGQGLQFLFEYFSETQRNKGNFPGRFSGRQFSNSRSEMNVSTLELGDSALYLCASSATTSLRETQYFGPGTRLLVL.